These T cell receptor beta chains were read from a single sample in a study of patients and donors after allogeneic stem cell transplantation. MiXCR, applied by TCRdb to the RT-PCR reads, yields one record per CDR3 protein. The sample lists about 410,000 distinct CDR3 sequences, 16% occurring once. Material: blood, either unsorted or a sorted T cell fraction (not recorded which). These TCRs come from a human donor who was either an allogeneic HSCT recipient or a stem cell or donor lymphocyte infusion donor (not recorded which). It is not recorded whose cells these are; they may come from a transplant donor. Both conserved end residues are part of each CDR3. The order of the fields is CDR3 protein, CDR3 DNA, CDR3 length, V gene, J gene, clone size, D gene. D genes are given only for firm matches. Size is omitted from some rows. Given values are once, few, many or a class for expanded clones.

CDR3: CARSLIGFVEQFF; DNA: TGTGCCAGGAGCTTAATCGGATTCGTTGAGCAGTTCTTC; length: 13; V: TRBV7-3; J: TRBJ2-1; size: -; D: -
CDR3: CASSLYSSGSNYEQYF; DNA: TGTGCCAGCAGCCTCTACTCTAGCGGGAGCAACTACGAGCAGTACTTC; length: 16; V: TRBV7-2; J: TRBJ2-7; size: few; D: TRBD2
CDR3: CASSLRWGARDSPLHF; DNA: TGTGCCAGCAGCCTTAGGTGGGGGGCTAGGGATTCACCCCTCCACTTT; length: 16; V: TRBV3-1; J: TRBJ1-6; size: few; D: -
CDR3: CASSVVATSGLGGELFF; DNA: TGTGCCAGCAGCGTAGTAGCGACTAGCGGGTTGGGCGGGGAGCTGTTTTTT; length: 17; V: TRBV9; J: TRBJ2-2; size: few; D: TRBD2
CDR3: CASSTRSNYGYTF; DNA: TGCGCCAGCAGTACCAGGAGTAACTATGGCTACACCTTC; length: 13; V: TRBV5-1; J: TRBJ1-2; size: few; D: -
CDR3: CASSYSDMGYEQYF; DNA: TGTGCCAGCAGTTACTCTGACATGGGCTACGAGCAGTACTTC; length: 14; V: TRBV6-5; J: TRBJ2-7; size: -; D: -
CDR3: CSALRGGTEAFF; DNA: TGCAGCGCCCTGAGGGGGGGCACTGAAGCTTTCTTT; length: 12; V: TRBV29-1; J: TRBJ1-1; size: -; D: -
CDR3: CASSLGASLETQYF; DNA: TGCGCCAGCAGCTTGGGGGCTAGTTTGGAGACCCAGTACTTC; length: 14; V: TRBV5-1; J: TRBJ2-5; size: -; D: -
CDR3: CASSEPAPGRETGELFF; DNA: TGTGCCAGCAGTGAGCCCGCACCCGGGCGGGAGACCGGGGAGCTGTTTTTT; length: 17; V: TRBV2; J: TRBJ2-2; size: few; D: TRBD2
CDR3: CASTTGTPAYEQYF; DNA: TGCGCCAGCACCACCGGGACGCCGGCCTACGAGCAGTACTTC; length: 14; V: TRBV5-1; J: TRBJ2-7; size: many; D: -
CDR3: CASRAGQISYEQYF; DNA: TGTGCCAGCAGGGCGGGACAGATCTCCTACGAGCAGTACTTC; length: 14; V: TRBV5-6; J: TRBJ2-7; size: -; D: -
CDR3: CASSYVGGLDGYTF; DNA: TGCGCCAGCAGCTATGTGGGGGGTCTGGATGGCTACACCTTC; length: 14; V: TRBV5-1; J: TRBJ1-2; size: few; D: -
CDR3: CASSVGSGEETQYF; DNA: TGTGCCAGCAGCGTAGGTAGCGGGGAAGAGACCCAGTACTTC; length: 14; V: TRBV9; J: TRBJ2-5; size: few; D: TRBD2
CDR3: CASSLEGTGDDEQFF; DNA: TGTGCCAGCAGCTTAGAAGGGACAGGGGACGATGAGCAGTTCTTC; length: 15; V: TRBV7-9; J: TRBJ2-1; size: many; D: TRBD1
CDR3: CSLWGTGDSREQFF; DNA: TGCAGCCTCTGGGGGACAGGGGATAGTAGGGAGCAGTTCTTC; length: 14; V: TRBV29-1; J: TRBJ2-1; size: many; D: TRBD1
CDR3: CASRQDAATEAFF; DNA: TGTGCCAGCAGACAAGACGCTGCGACTGAAGCTTTCTTT; length: 13; V: TRBV12-3/TRBV12-4; J: TRBJ1-1; size: many; D: -
CDR3: CSARPMGDRKFF; DNA: TGCAGTGCTAGACCAATGGGGGATCGGAAGTTCTTC; length: 12; V: TRBV20-1; J: TRBJ2-1; size: -; D: -
CDR3: CASSQDGQRGASDTQYF; DNA: TGTGCCAGCAGCCAAGATGGCCAGCGGGGCGCTTCAGATACGCAGTATTTT; length: 17; V: TRBV4-2; J: TRBJ2-3; size: few; D: TRBD2
CDR3: CASSPGEGTLPSGANVLTF; DNA: TGCGCCAGCAGCCCGGGTGAGGGGACCCTCCCCTCTGGGGCCAACGTCCTGACTTTC; length: 19; V: TRBV5-1; J: TRBJ2-6; size: few; D: -
CDR3: CASRGVGSYNEQFF; DNA: TGCGCCAGCAGAGGAGTGGGCTCCTACAATGAGCAGTTCTTC; length: 14; V: TRBV5-1; J: TRBJ2-1; size: few; D: -
CDR3: CASSPSLVRGEAQYF; DNA: TGTGCCAGCAGCCCGTCCTTGGTTCGGGGTGAGGCCCAGTACTTC; length: 15; V: TRBV7-2; J: TRBJ2-5; size: -; D: -
CDR3: CASSVSGGMTGELFF; DNA: TGTGCCAGCAGCGTCTCAGGGGGGATGACCGGGGAGCTGTTTTTT; length: 15; V: TRBV9; J: TRBJ2-2; size: few; D: -
CDR3: CASSQETGGMNTEAFF; DNA: TGTGCCAGCAGCCAAGAGACGGGGGGCATGAACACTGAAGCTTTCTTT; length: 16; V: TRBV4-2; J: TRBJ1-1; size: few; D: -
CDR3: CASSPTGLREQYF; DNA: TGTGCCAGCAGTCCGACAGGTTTAAGAGAGCAGTACTTC; length: 13; V: TRBV12-3/TRBV12-4; J: TRBJ2-7; size: -; D: -
CDR3: CAISSGSGTGELFF; DNA: TGTGCCATATCGTCCGGGTCGGGAACCGGGGAGCTGTTTTTT; length: 14; V: TRBV6-1; J: TRBJ2-2; size: -; D: -
CDR3: CASSGSGGPHQPQHF; DNA: TGTGCCAGCAGTGGATCAGGGGGCCCCCATCAGCCCCAGCATTTT; length: 15; V: TRBV6-1; J: TRBJ1-5; size: -; D: TRBD1
CDR3: CASSPFSGSSEQYF; DNA: TGTGCCAGCAGCCCTTTTTCGGGGAGCTCAGAGCAGTACTTC; length: 14; V: TRBV7-9; J: TRBJ2-7; size: -; D: -
CDR3: CASSLGIRHLNTEAFF; DNA: TGTGCCAGCAGTTTAGGGATCCGACACCTGAACACTGAAGCTTTCTTT; length: 16; V: TRBV12-3/TRBV12-4; J: TRBJ1-1; size: few; D: -
CDR3: CASSQGDKLSGANVLTF; DNA: TGCGCCAGCAGCCAAGGCGACAAACTCTCTGGGGCCAACGTCCTGACTTTC; length: 17; V: TRBV4-1; J: TRBJ2-6; size: few; D: -
CDR3: CSTLGTSGGLNTGELFF; DNA: TGCAGTACCCTAGGGACTAGCGGGGGCCTGAACACCGGGGAGCTGTTTTTT; length: 17; V: TRBV20-1; J: TRBJ2-2; size: few; D: TRBD2
CDR3: CASSFRVNEQFF; DNA: TGTGCCAGCAGTTTCAGGGTGAATGAGCAGTTCTTC; length: 12; V: TRBV27; J: TRBJ2-1; size: few; D: -
CDR3: CASSQAFGGTSTDTQYF; DNA: TGTGCCAGCAGCCAAGCTTTTGGCGGAACTAGCACAGATACGCAGTATTTT; length: 17; V: TRBV4-2; J: TRBJ2-3; size: few; D: -
CDR3: CSVEMLGGNTEAFF; DNA: TGCAGCGTTGAAATGCTAGGAGGGAATACTGAAGCTTTCTTT; length: 14; V: TRBV29-1; J: TRBJ1-1; size: -; D: -
CDR3: CASSGPVEAGQETQYF; DNA: TGTGCCAGCAGTGGCCCGGTCGAGGCCGGACAAGAGACCCAGTACTTC; length: 16; V: TRBV2; J: TRBJ2-5; size: -; D: -
CDR3: CASGADNSGSNTGELFF; DNA: TGTGCTAGTGGTGCCGACAACAGTGGATCGAACACCGGGGAGCTGTTTTTT; length: 17; V: TRBV12-5; J: TRBJ2-2; size: -; D: -